What follows is one TCR beta chain and its context. The target antigen is unknown. A read error may produce the germline difference seen at one junction end. This record belongs to a study of shared clonotypes between healthy human individuals. The CDR3 has 15 residues. Germline loops: CDR1 SSHAT, CDR2 FNYEAQ (reference sequence). Study-wide results and limits: Blood was the sole source, and tissue repertoires probably differ.

Generated by immunoSEQ multiplex PCR, the TCRdb table keeps only in-frame clones and is missing some. In the table there are under 2,000,000 clones, less than 95% of which are singletons. Naive-designated CD8 cells lacked CD45RO, were positively enriched for CCR7, and omitted terminally differentiated effector memory CD45RA+ cells. This sequence was found in a man aged 18 to 30 in good health. The specimen sequenced was naive CD8+ T cells sorted from blood. The chain carries TRBV7-7 and TRBJ2-1, with 11 bases fitting TRBD2. Here the CDR3 reads CASSLSGGADNEQFF. Here the CDR3 DNA reads TGTGCTAGCAGCCTTAGCGGGGGGGCCGACAATGAGCAGTTCTTC.